This is a list of T cell receptor beta chains from one sample in a study of blood T cell repertoires in COVID-19. Profiled with immunoSEQ multiplex PCR; TCRdb holds only in-frame clones, not every one. The sample yields approximately 250,000 clones, around nine tenths seen once. Material: peripheral blood. The origin of the receptors is a middle-aged man with active or convalescent COVID-19. Each CDR3 is given with its conserved first and last residue.

CDR3aa: CATSRFRASLSSTDTQYF
v_gene: TRBV15
j_gene: TRBJ2-3

CDR3aa: CASSDGNADTQYF
v_gene: TRBV2
j_gene: TRBJ2-3

CDR3aa: CASSKDTYYGYTF
v_gene: TRBV7-9
j_gene: TRBJ1-2

CDR3aa: CATSDLSSGRVHEQFF
v_gene: TRBV24-1
j_gene: TRBJ2-1

CDR3aa: CASSPGTGGFGTQYF
v_gene: TRBV5-1
j_gene: TRBJ2-5

CDR3aa: CASSLTGSAGANVLTF
v_gene: TRBV5-6
j_gene: TRBJ2-6

CDR3aa: CAISESNGKSYEQYF
v_gene: TRBV10-3
j_gene: TRBJ2-7

CDR3aa: CASSPSQANYGYTF
v_gene: TRBV16
j_gene: TRBJ1-2

CDR3aa: CASRHLGDSSGANVLTF
v_gene: TRBV27
j_gene: TRBJ2-6

CDR3aa: CASSFIVRGSYQETQYF
v_gene: TRBV11-2
j_gene: TRBJ2-5

CDR3aa: CASSPPGLQETQYF
v_gene: TRBV7-2
j_gene: TRBJ2-5

CDR3aa: CATSDFAGSYNEQFF
v_gene: TRBV24-1
j_gene: TRBJ2-1

CDR3aa: CASSQVTGLANEKLFF
v_gene: TRBV3-1/TRBV3-2
j_gene: TRBJ1-4

CDR3aa: CASSKRWGENNEQFF
v_gene: TRBV5-6
j_gene: TRBJ2-1

CDR3aa: CASSPGGNNEKLFF
v_gene: TRBV5-1
j_gene: TRBJ1-4

CDR3aa: CASSQPTGEDTQYF
v_gene: TRBV4-2
j_gene: TRBJ2-3

CDR3aa: CASSLDRDRLYNEQFF
v_gene: TRBV5-1
j_gene: TRBJ2-1

CDR3aa: CASLPGGPSYNEQFF
v_gene: TRBV28
j_gene: TRBJ2-1

CDR3aa: CASSSSGTSSQYF
v_gene: TRBV6-5
j_gene: TRBJ2-5

CDR3aa: CASSQAQGGTEAFF
v_gene: TRBV14
j_gene: TRBJ1-1

CDR3aa: CASTGDGSSYNEQFF
v_gene: TRBV27
j_gene: TRBJ2-1

CDR3aa: CASSIYSPSWTEAFF
v_gene: TRBV19
j_gene: TRBJ1-1

CDR3aa: CASSDVTGLHTQYF
v_gene: TRBV25-1
j_gene: TRBJ2-3

CDR3aa: CASSPGTDNSYEQYF
v_gene: TRBV5-1
j_gene: TRBJ2-7

CDR3aa: CASSPDRIEQFF
v_gene: TRBV2
j_gene: TRBJ2-1

CDR3aa: CASSLRNDRGTEAFF
v_gene: TRBV5-5
j_gene: TRBJ1-1

CDR3aa: CASSLSRVEGDGYTF
v_gene: TRBV28
j_gene: TRBJ1-2

CDR3aa: CASSEEGYPTDTQYF
v_gene: TRBV6-1
j_gene: TRBJ2-3

CDR3aa: CASSLQGNTGELFF
v_gene: TRBV7-3
j_gene: TRBJ2-2

CDR3aa: CASSGTPQETQYF
v_gene: TRBV5-4
j_gene: TRBJ2-5

CDR3aa: CASSQTGLATGELFF
v_gene: TRBV4-1
j_gene: TRBJ2-2

CDR3aa: CASSLPSGRVDGGYTF
v_gene: TRBV4-1
j_gene: TRBJ1-2

CDR3aa: CASLDREGSSYNEQFF
v_gene: TRBV2
j_gene: TRBJ2-1

CDR3aa: CASSHGTGAVSSYNEQFF
v_gene: TRBV5-1
j_gene: TRBJ2-1

CDR3aa: CASSPSGGSEAFF
v_gene: TRBV18
j_gene: TRBJ1-1

CDR3aa: CASSPSSGTGSYEQYF
v_gene: TRBV7-6
j_gene: TRBJ2-7

CDR3aa: CASIFKGQEKLFF
v_gene: TRBV5-6
j_gene: TRBJ1-4

CDR3aa: CASSFGTGGIYEQYF
v_gene: TRBV5-1
j_gene: TRBJ2-7

CDR3aa: CATSSGFGDSPLHF
v_gene: TRBV24-1
j_gene: TRBJ1-6

CDR3aa: CASSLGGGLEETQYF
v_gene: TRBV11-3
j_gene: TRBJ2-5

CDR3aa: CASSDPSGGYTDTQYF
v_gene: TRBV25-1
j_gene: TRBJ2-3

CDR3aa: CASSMTGNTEAFF
v_gene: TRBV6-5
j_gene: TRBJ1-1

CDR3aa: CASSLGDRDRETQYF
v_gene: TRBV5-1
j_gene: TRBJ2-5

CDR3aa: CASSLRPASGRRGEQFF
v_gene: TRBV27
j_gene: TRBJ2-1

CDR3aa: CASSLFTSGRKNEQYF
v_gene: TRBV11-3
j_gene: TRBJ2-7

CDR3aa: CASSVGGSHSGNTIYF
v_gene: TRBV9
j_gene: TRBJ1-3

CDR3aa: CASRLGHNQPQHF
v_gene: TRBV6-5
j_gene: TRBJ1-5

CDR3aa: CATSDDSTRLTF
v_gene: TRBV24-1
j_gene: TRBJ1-2

CDR3aa: CASSVVGDRGETQYF
v_gene: TRBV9
j_gene: TRBJ2-5

CDR3aa: CASSNSRGLSYNEQFF
v_gene: TRBV25-1
j_gene: TRBJ2-1

CDR3aa: CASSPIQGSIFEQYF
v_gene: TRBV5-1
j_gene: TRBJ2-7

CDR3aa: CASSEGGQRYNQPQHF
v_gene: TRBV2
j_gene: TRBJ1-5

CDR3aa: CASSSPDRGLQPQHF
v_gene: TRBV19
j_gene: TRBJ1-5